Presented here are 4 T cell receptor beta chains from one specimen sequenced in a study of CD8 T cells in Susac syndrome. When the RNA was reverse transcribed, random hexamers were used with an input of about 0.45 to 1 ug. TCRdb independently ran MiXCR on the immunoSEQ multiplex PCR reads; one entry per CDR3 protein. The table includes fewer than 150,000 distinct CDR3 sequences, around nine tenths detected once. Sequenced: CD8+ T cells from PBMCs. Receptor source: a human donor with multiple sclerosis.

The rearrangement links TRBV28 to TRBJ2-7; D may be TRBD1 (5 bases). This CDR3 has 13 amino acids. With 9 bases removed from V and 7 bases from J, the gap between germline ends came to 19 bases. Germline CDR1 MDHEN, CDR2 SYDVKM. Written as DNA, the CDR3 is TGTGCCAGTCGTGACAGAAATGGCCGGGAGCAGTACTTC. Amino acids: CASRDRNGREQYF.

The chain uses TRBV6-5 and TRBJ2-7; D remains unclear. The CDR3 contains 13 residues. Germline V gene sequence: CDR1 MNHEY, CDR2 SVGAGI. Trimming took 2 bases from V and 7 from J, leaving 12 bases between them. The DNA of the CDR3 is TGTGCCAGCAGTTACGATCGGGCCTGGGAGCAGTACTTC. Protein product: CASSYDRAWEQYF.

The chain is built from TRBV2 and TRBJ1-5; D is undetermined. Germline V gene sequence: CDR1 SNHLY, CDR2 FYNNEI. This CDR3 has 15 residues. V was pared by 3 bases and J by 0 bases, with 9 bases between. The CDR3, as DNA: TGTGCCAGCAGTGATTCCTCTATTAGCAATCAGCCCCAGCATTTT. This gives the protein CASSDSSISNQPQHF. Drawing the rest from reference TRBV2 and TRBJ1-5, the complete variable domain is EPEVTQTPSHQVTQMGQEVILRCVPISNHLYFYWYRQILGQKVEFLVSFYNNEISEKSEIFDDQFSVERPDGSNFTLKIRSTKLEDSAMYFCASSDSSISNQPQHFGDGTRLSIL.

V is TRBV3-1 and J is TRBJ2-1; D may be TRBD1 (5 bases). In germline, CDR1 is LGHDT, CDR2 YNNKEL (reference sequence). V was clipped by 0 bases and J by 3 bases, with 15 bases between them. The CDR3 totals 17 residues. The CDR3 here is CASSQEGGATFYNEQFF. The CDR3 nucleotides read TGTGCCAGCAGCCAAGAAGGTGGGGCGACCTTCTACAATGAGCAGTTCTTC.